Shown below are 25 T cell receptor beta chains from a single sample sequenced in a study of shared clonotypes between healthy human individuals. Sequenced by immunoSEQ multiplex PCR; TCRdb stores in-frame clones only, minus some. Of some 630,000 clones detected, 72% appear once; the ten largest clones hold about 2%. Source material: memory CD4+ T cells sorted from blood. Stated subset: CD45RA-negative fraction. The receptors derive from a woman between 25 and 40 years old in good health.

The chain is built from TRBV2 and TRBJ1-4; D is undetermined. Trimming shortened V by 3 bases and J by 5 bases, and 10 bases separated the two germline ends. This CDR3 region has 14 residues. CDR1 is SNHLY and CDR2 is FYNNEI in the germline V gene. CDR3 loop: CASSDWARNEKLFF. The CDR3 region has the DNA TGTGCCAGCAGTGATTGGGCCCGGAATGAAAAACTGTTTTTT.

The chain links TRBV18 to TRBJ2-4; possibly TRBD2 for D (6 bases). The CDR3 extends over 14 amino acids. V was clipped by 5 bases and J by 4 bases, with 12 bases between them. Germline V gene sequence: CDR1 KGHSH, CDR2 LQKENI. The CDR3 here is CASSDHSGKNIQYF. The DNA for the CDR3 is TGTGCCAGCTCAGACCATAGCGGTAAAAACATTCAGTACTTC.

In the case of this clone: Other nucleotide sequences in the sample specify the same CDR3. The gene calls are TRBV10-3 and TRBJ1-2; tentative D call: TRBD1 (6 bases). V shed 3 bases and J shed 4 bases, with 9 bases lying between them. The CDR3 has 13 amino acids. Germline CDR1 and CDR2: ENHRY and SYGVKD. CDR3 sequence (DNA): TGTGCCATCAGTGAAGGACAGACCTATGGCTACACCTTC. It encodes CAISEGQTYGYTF.

This clone appeared a few times. This chain links TRBV7-2 with TRBJ2-7; 9 bases align to TRBD1. The CDR3 consists of 15 residues. Germline V CDR1 and CDR2: SGHTA, FQGNSA. Trimming took 5 bases from V and 3 from J; bases not matched to a gene: 8. The CDR3 is CASSLGQGAHYEQYF. CDR3 coding DNA: TGTGCCAGCAGCCTGGGACAGGGAGCCCACTACGAGCAGTACTTC.

This clone was counted a few times. The rearrangement uses TRBV6-5 and TRBJ2-7; the match to TRBD2 covers 8 bases. CDR1 and CDR2 (germline): MNHEY, SVGAGI. CDR3 length: 15 residues. Trimming at V came to 7 bases and at J to 2 bases, leaving 10 bases not matched to a gene. In DNA form, the CDR3 reads TGTGCCAGCAAAGCACTTAGCGGGACGGCCTACGAGCAGTACTTC. This gives the protein CASKALSGTAYEQYF.

The V gene is TRBV6-6, the J gene TRBJ1-2, with D perhaps matching TRBD1 (5 bases). The V gene's germline CDR1 is MNHNY and CDR2 SVGAGI (reference sequence). CDR3 length: 12 amino acids. The ends were cut back, 2 bases at V and 4 bases at J, with 5 bases in the middle. Here the CDR3 reads CASSYGTYGYTF. In DNA form, the CDR3 reads TGTGCCAGCAGTTACGGGACCTATGGCTACACCTTC.

The chain joins TRBV27 to TRBJ2-7, with a weak D call TRBD2 (6 bases). V shed 4 bases and J shed 4 bases, with 23 bases lying between them. The CDR3 has 17 amino acids. Germline CDR1 and CDR2: MNHEY and SMNVEV (reference sequence). CDR3 in DNA: TGTGCCAGCAGTTCAAATCTAGGTCGGGAGAGACCTTACGAGCAGTACTTC. Translating it yields CASSSNLGRERPYEQYF.

This chain joins TRBV5-4 and TRBJ2-7; TRBD2 is a possible D gene (7 bases). This CDR3 has 16 residues. The germline V and J ends were trimmed by 0 bases and 0 bases, with 13 bases remaining between them. CDR1 and CDR2 (germline): SGHNT, YYREEE (reference sequence). In nucleotides, the CDR3 is TGTGCCAGCAGCTTGGACGGGGGGCCTAGCTCCTACGAGCAGTACTTC. Protein product: CASSLDGGPSSYEQYF.

This clone was counted between two and nine times. Written as DNA, the CDR3 is TGTGCCAGTAGTATTGTTGGACAGGGATGGTCTGGGGCCAACGTCCTGACTTTC. It codes for CASSIVGQGWSGANVLTF. The chain couples TRBV19 to TRBJ2-6, with 8 bases identical to TRBD1. The CDR3 spans 18 residues. Germline assignment: CDR1 LNHDA and CDR2 SQIVND (reference sequence). V shed 3 bases, J shed 1 base, and the junction held 8 bases outside the gene matches.

This chain links TRBV6-6 with TRBJ2-4; no reliable D call. Germline V gene sequence: CDR1 MNHNY, CDR2 SVGAGI (reference sequence). V was pared by 2 bases and J by 2 bases, with 10 bases between. CDR3 length: 15 residues. The CDR3 reads CASSYKGSTKNIQYF. DNA of the CDR3: TGTGCCAGCAGTTACAAAGGGTCAACCAAAAACATTCAGTACTTC.

This chain connects TRBV19 to TRBJ1-4; tentatively, D is TRBD1 (5 bases). The germline V and J ends were trimmed by 5 bases and 7 bases, with 17 bases remaining between them. This CDR3 spans 15 amino acids. The V gene's germline CDR1 is LNHDA and CDR2 SQIVND (reference sequence). The CDR3 region has the DNA TGTGCCAGTAGTTATCAGACAGCGAAGGGTGAAAAACTGTTTTTT. Amino acids: CASSYQTAKGEKLFF.

The rearrangement joins TRBV5-1 to TRBJ1-2, with TRBD1 identical over 11 bases. The germline V gene encodes CDR1 SGHRS and CDR2 YFSETQ. The CDR3 has 19 amino acids. Losses at the gene ends were 1 base for V and 4 bases for J; bases not matched to a gene: 15. CDR3 nucleotides: TGCGCCAGCAGCTTGAGCCCACGGGACAGGGGGTTAAGGAGCTATGGCTACACCTTC. It specifies CASSLSPRDRGLRSYGYTF.

The rearrangement uses TRBV13 and TRBJ2-1, with D maybe TRBD1 (5 bases). Trimming removed 8 bases at V and 3 bases at J, with 11 bases between. Looked up from germline, CDR1 is PRHDT and CDR2 is FYEKMQ (reference sequence). The CDR3 consists of 13 residues. As DNA, the CDR3 is TGTGCCAGCTCCTGGGGCGGCTACAATGAGCAGTTCTTC. Translation: CASSWGGYNEQFF. Together with reference TRBV13 and TRBJ2-1, the CDR3 gives the full variable domain: AAGVIQSPRHLIKEKRETATLKCYPIPRHDTVYWYQQGPGQDPQFLISFYEKMQSDKGSIPDRFSAQQFSDYHSELNMSSLELGDSALYFCASSWGGYNEQFFGPGTRLTVL.

The rearrangement uses TRBV6-6 and TRBJ1-4, with 7 bases that match TRBD1. CDR3 length: 16 residues. Losses at the gene ends were 1 base for V and 8 bases for J; bases not matched to a gene: 10. Germline V gene lookup returns CDR1 MNHNY and CDR2 SVGAGI (reference sequence). The CDR3 loop is CASSYYTGVGQEKLFF. The CDR3 region has the DNA TGTGCCAGCAGTTACTACACAGGGGTAGGTCAAGAAAAACTGTTTTTT.

V usage is TRBV7-2 and J usage is TRBJ1-4, with 8 bases that match TRBD1. V dropped 5 bases and J dropped 7; count of bases not matched to a gene: 9. Germline loops: CDR1 SGHTA, CDR2 FQGNSA. This CDR3 is 15 amino acids long. The CDR3 sequence: CASSLRQGSGEKLFF. CDR3 sequence (DNA): TGTGCCAGCAGCCTCCGACAGGGGAGTGGTGAAAAACTGTTTTTT. Based on the CDR3 plus reference TRBV7-2 and TRBJ1-4, the full variable domain is GAGVSQSPSNKVTEKGKDVELRCDPISGHTALYWYRQSLGQGLEFLIYFQGNSAPDKSGLPSDRFSAERTGGSVSTLTIQRTQQEDSAVYLCASSLRQGSGEKLFFGSGTQLSVL.

V usage is TRBV5-4 and J usage is TRBJ2-1; 9 bases align to TRBD2. With V trimmed by 3 bases and J by 5 bases, 9 bases remained unmatched. Per germline, CDR1 SGHNT and CDR2 YYREEE (reference sequence). This CDR3 has 16 amino acids. The CDR3 spells CASSSRFSSGNNEQFF. In DNA, the CDR3 is TGTGCCAGCAGCTCTCGTTTTTCTAGCGGGAACAATGAGCAGTTCTTC.

This chain uses TRBV5-1 with TRBJ2-7; the match to TRBD2 covers 8 bases. The CDR3 consists of 14 residues. V gave up 3 bases and J gave up 7 bases; unmatched junction bases: 9. Looked up from germline, CDR1 is SGHRS and CDR2 is YFSETQ. The CDR3 sequence: CASSSPSGSQEQYF. CDR3 bases: TGCGCCAGCAGCTCCCCTAGCGGGTCCCAAGAGCAGTACTTC.

V is TRBV19 and J is TRBJ1-2, with D perhaps TRBD1 (6 bases). This CDR3 contains 13 residues. Trimming removed 6 bases at V and 4 bases at J, with 12 bases between. Looked up from germline, CDR1 is LNHDA and CDR2 is SQIVND (reference sequence). The CDR3 bases are TGTGCCAGTAGCGCGGGGGCGAGCTATGGCTACACCTTC. Translation gives CASSAGASYGYTF.

CDR3 sequence: CSVGRTVDTGGTEAFF. The DNA for the CDR3 is TGCAGCGTTGGGCGCACCGTAGACACCGGAGGCACTGAAGCTTTCTTT. This chain links TRBV29-1 with TRBJ1-1; D remains ambiguous. V lost 4 bases to trimming and J lost 4 bases, with 22 bases between them. CDR3 length: 16 amino acids. The germline CDR1 and CDR2 sequences are SQVTM and ANQGSEA. Full variable domain (remainder filled in from reference TRBV29-1 and TRBJ1-1): SAVISQKPSRDICQRGTSLTIQCQVDSQVTMMFWYRQQPGQSLTLIATANQGSEATYESGFVIDKFPISRPNLTFSTLTVSNMSPEDSSIYLCSVGRTVDTGGTEAFFGQGTRLTVV.

This clone was detected a few times. The genes are TRBV28 and TRBJ1-2; a weak D match, TRBD1 (5 bases). V lost 4 bases to trimming and J lost 4 bases, with 10 bases between them. CDR1 is MDHEN and CDR2 is SYDVKM in the germline V gene. This CDR3 spans 13 amino acids. CDR3 protein: CASSSDTPYGYTF. The CDR3 nucleotides read TGTGCCAGCAGTTCGGACACCCCCTATGGCTACACCTTC.

The chain recombines TRBV30 with TRBJ1-1; D not resolved. The CDR3 length is 12 residues. Germline CDR1 is GTSNPN and CDR2 is SVGIG (reference sequence). V lost 4 bases and J 3 bases, leaving 9 bases between the germline ends. The CDR3 protein is CAWTGGDTEAFF. The CDR3 nucleotides are TGTGCCTGGACCGGTGGCGACACTGAAGCTTTCTTT. The variable domain in full, with the rest retrieved from reference TRBV30 and TRBJ1-1, is SQTIHQWPATLVQPVGSPLSLECTVEGTSNPNLYWYRQAAGRGLQLLFYSVGIGQISSEVPQNLSASRPQDRQFILSSKKLLLSDSGFYLCAWTGGDTEAFFGQGTRLTVV.

The CDR3 nucleotides are TGCAGCGTGCGGATCAGGGAGACCCAGTACTTC. Translation: CSVRIRETQYF. This chain connects TRBV29-1 to TRBJ2-5; no definite D call. Germline assignment: CDR1 SQVTM and CDR2 ANQGSEA. The CDR3 consists of 11 residues. V lost 6 bases and J lost 5, with 10 bases in between. Complete variable domain (other parts from reference TRBV29-1 and TRBJ2-5): SAVISQKPSRDICQRGTSLTIQCQVDSQVTMMFWYRQQPGQSLTLIATANQGSEATYESGFVIDKFPISRPNLTFSTLTVSNMSPEDSSIYLCSVRIRETQYFGPGTRLLVL.

The chain carries TRBV12-5 and TRBJ2-2, with TRBD1 identical over 9 bases. Per the germline V gene, CDR1 is LGHNT and CDR2 is FRNRAP. CDR3 size: 17 residues. With V trimmed by 1 base and J by 4 bases, 7 bases remained unmatched. The DNA of the CDR3 is TGTGCTAGTGGTTTGGGACAAGGGACAGGGACCACCGGGGAGCTGTTTTTT. Translated: CASGLGQGTGTTGELFF.

The V gene is TRBV6-1, the J gene TRBJ1-1; D is ambiguous. The germline gives CDR1 MNHNS, CDR2 SASEGT. The CDR3 sequence is 12 residues long. V dropped 6 bases and J dropped 1 base, with 6 bases sitting between them. In nucleotides, the CDR3 is TGTGCCAGCAGACCGGCGAACACTGAAGCTTTCTTT. Its translation is CASRPANTEAFF.

The chain combines TRBV7-2 with TRBJ2-7; 7 positions agree with TRBD1. Looked up from germline, CDR1 is SGHTA and CDR2 is FQGNSA. The V gene end was trimmed by 5 bases and the J gene end by 3 bases; junction bases not matched to a gene: 10. This CDR3 has 15 amino acids. CDR3 amino acids: CASSRPRTGLYEQYF. For the CDR3, the DNA is TGTGCCAGCAGCCGCCCCCGGACAGGACTCTACGAGCAGTACTTC.